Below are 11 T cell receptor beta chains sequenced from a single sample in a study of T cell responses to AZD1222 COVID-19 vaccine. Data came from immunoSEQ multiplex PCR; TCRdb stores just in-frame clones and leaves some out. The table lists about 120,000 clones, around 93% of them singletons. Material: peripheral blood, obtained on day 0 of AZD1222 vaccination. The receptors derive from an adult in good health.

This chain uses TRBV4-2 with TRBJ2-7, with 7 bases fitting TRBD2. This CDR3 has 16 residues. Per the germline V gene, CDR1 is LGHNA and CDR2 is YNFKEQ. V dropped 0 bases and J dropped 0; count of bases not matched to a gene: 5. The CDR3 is CASSQEGRTSSYEQYF. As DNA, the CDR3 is TGTGCCAGCAGCCAAGAGGGGCGGACTAGCTCCTACGAGCAGTACTTC.

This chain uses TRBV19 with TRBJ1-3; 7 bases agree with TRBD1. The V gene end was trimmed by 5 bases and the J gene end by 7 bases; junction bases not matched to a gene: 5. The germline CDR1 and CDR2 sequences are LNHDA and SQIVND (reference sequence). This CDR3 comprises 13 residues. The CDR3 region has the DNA TGTGCCAGTAGTCCGCCAGGGGGGAACACCATATATTTT. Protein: CASSPPGGNTIYF.

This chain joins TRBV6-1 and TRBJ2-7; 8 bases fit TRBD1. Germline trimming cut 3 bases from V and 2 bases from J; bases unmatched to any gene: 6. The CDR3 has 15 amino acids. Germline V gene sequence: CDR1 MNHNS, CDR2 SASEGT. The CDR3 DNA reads TGTGCCAGCAGTGATTGGACAGGGTCCACCTACGAGCAGTACTTC. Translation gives CASSDWTGSTYEQYF.

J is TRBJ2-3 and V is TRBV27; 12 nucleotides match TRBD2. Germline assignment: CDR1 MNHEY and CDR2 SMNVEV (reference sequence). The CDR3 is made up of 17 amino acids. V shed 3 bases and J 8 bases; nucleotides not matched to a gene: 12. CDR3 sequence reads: CASSFLTSGRSGVTQYF. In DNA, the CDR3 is TGTGCCAGCAGTTTCCTGACTAGCGGGAGATCAGGGGTTACGCAGTATTTT.

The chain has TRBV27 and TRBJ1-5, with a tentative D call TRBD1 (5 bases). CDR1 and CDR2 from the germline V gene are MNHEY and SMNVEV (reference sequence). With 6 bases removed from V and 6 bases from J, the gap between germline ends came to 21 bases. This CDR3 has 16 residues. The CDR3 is CASRGGIAYQGQPQHF. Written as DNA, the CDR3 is TGTGCCAGCAGGGGCGGGATAGCATATCAGGGTCAGCCCCAGCATTTT.

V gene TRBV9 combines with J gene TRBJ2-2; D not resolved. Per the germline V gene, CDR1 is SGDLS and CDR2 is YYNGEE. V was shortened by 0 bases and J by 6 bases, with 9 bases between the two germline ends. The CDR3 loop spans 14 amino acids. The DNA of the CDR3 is TGTGCCAGCAGCGTAGGGAGTAGAGCCGGGGAGCTGTTTTTT. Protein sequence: CASSVGSRAGELFF.

Written as DNA, the CDR3 is TGTGCCAGCAGCCAACAGGGGTCGCGTGGCTACACCTTC. It encodes CASSQQGSRGYTF. The rearrangement uses TRBV12-3 or TRBV12-4 and TRBJ1-2; 7 bases fit TRBD1. The CDR3 spans 13 residues. V lost 6 bases to trimming and J lost 7 bases; unmatched junction nucleotides: 8.

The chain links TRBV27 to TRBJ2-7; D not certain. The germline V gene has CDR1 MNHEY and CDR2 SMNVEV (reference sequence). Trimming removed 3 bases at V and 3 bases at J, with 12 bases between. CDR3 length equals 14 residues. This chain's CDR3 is CASSFSSYSYEQYF. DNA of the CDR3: TGTGCCAGCAGTTTCTCTTCCTACAGCTACGAGCAGTACTTC.

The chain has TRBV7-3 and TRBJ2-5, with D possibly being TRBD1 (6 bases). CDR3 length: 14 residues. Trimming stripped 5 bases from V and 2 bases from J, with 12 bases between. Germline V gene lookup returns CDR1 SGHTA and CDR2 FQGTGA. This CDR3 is CASSQGRGQETQYF. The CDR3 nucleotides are TGTGCCAGCAGCCAGGGGCGAGGGCAAGAGACCCAGTACTTC.

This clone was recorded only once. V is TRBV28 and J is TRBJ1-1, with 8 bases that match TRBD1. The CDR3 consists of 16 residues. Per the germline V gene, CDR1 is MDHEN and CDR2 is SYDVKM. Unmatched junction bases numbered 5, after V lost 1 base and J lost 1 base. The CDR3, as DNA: TGTGCCAGCAGTTTATACTTTGGGACAGGGAACACTGAAGCTTTCTTT. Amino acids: CASSLYFGTGNTEAFF. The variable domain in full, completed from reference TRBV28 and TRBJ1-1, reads DVKVTQSSRYLVKRTGEKVFLECVQDMDHENMFWYRQDPGLGLRLIYFSYDVKMKEKGDIPEGYSVSREKKERFSLILESASTNQTSMYLCASSLYFGTGNTEAFFGQGTRLTVV.

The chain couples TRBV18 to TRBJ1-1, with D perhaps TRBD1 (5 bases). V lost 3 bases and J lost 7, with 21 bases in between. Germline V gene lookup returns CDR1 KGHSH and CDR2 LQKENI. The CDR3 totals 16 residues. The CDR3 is CASSPLAGTGVIEAFF. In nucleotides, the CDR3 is TGTGCCAGCTCACCTCTAGCAGGGACGGGGGTGATTGAAGCTTTCTTT. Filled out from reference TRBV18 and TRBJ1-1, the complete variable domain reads NAGVMQNPRHLVRRRGQEARLRCSPMKGHSHVYWYRQLPEEGLKFMVYLQKENIIDESGMPKERFSAEFPKEGPSILRIQQVVRGDSAAYFCASSPLAGTGVIEAFFGQGTRLTVV.